This TCR beta chain originates from a study of T cell changes during pregnancy in multiple sclerosis. The V end was cut by 3 bases, the J end by 1 base, with 12 bases between. The CDR3 covers 15 residues. Germline CDR1 and CDR2: SGHAT and FQNNGV. Produced via immunoSEQ multiplex PCR; TCRdb's table is partial and in-frame only. The sample consists of 52,000 or so clones, 92% of them appearing once. This receptor was obtained from a female donor with multiple sclerosis, enrolled in a pregnancy study. The genes are TRBV11-2 and TRBJ1-1, with D tentatively TRBD1 (6 bases). The specimen was CD4+ T cells from peripheral blood mononuclear cells, collected in the second trimester of pregnancy. The CDR3 loop is CASSFQGQSNTEAFF. The CDR3 region has the DNA TGTGCCAGCAGCTTCCAAGGACAGTCGAACACTGAAGCTTTCTTT.